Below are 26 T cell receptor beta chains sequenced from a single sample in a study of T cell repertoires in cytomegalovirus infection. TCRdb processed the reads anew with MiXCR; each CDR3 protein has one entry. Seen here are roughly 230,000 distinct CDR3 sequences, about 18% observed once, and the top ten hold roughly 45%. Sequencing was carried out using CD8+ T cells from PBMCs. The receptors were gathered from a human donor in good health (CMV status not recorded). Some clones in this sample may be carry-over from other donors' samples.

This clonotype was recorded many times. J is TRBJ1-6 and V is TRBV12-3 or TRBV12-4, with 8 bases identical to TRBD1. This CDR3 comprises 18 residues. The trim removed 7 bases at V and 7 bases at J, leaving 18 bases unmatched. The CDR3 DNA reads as TGTGCCAGCACTTGGACAGGGACACCGCCCGAAATAAATTCACCCCTCCACTTT. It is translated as CASTWTGTPPEINSPLHF.

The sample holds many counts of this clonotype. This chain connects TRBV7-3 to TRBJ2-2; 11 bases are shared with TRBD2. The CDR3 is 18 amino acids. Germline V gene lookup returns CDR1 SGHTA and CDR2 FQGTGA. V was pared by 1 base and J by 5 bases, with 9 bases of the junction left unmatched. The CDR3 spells CASSLMAARLAGTGELFF. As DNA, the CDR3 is TGTGCCAGCAGCTTAATGGCCGCCAGACTAGCGGGGACCGGGGAGCTGTTTTTT.

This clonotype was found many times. The CDR3 DNA reads as TGTGCCAGCAGCCGAGGGACAGGGGATTACGATACGCAGTATTTT. This encodes CASSRGTGDYDTQYF. The chain joins TRBV7-2 to TRBJ2-3; 10 bases are shared with TRBD1. J was trimmed by 6 bases and V by 5 bases; bases with no gene match: 8. There are 15 residues in the CDR3. Germline V gene lookup returns CDR1 SGHTA and CDR2 FQGNSA. Together with reference TRBV7-2 and TRBJ2-3, the CDR3 gives the full variable domain: GAGVSQSPSNKVTEKGKDVELRCDPISGHTALYWYRQSLGQGLEFLIYFQGNSAPDKSGLPSDRFSAERTGGSVSTLTIQRTQQEDSAVYLCASSRGTGDYDTQYFGPGTRLTVL.

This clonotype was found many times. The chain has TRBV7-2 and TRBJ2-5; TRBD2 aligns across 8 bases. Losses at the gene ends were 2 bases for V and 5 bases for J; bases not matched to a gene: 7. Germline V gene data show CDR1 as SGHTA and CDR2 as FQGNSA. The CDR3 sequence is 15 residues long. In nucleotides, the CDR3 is TGTGCCAGCAGCTTATCCGGGGGGGTCGTTGAGACCCAGTACTTC. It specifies CASSLSGGVVETQYF. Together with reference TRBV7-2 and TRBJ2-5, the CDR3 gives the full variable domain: GAGVSQSPSNKVTEKGKDVELRCDPISGHTALYWYRQSLGQGLEFLIYFQGNSAPDKSGLPSDRFSAERTGGSVSTLTIQRTQQEDSAVYLCASSLSGGVVETQYFGPGTRLLVL.

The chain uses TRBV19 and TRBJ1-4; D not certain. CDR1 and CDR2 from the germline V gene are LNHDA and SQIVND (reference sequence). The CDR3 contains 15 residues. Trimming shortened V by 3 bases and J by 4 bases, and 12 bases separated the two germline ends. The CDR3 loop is CASSIGEILNEKLFF. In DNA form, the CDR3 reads TGTGCCAGTAGTATCGGGGAAATACTTAATGAAAAACTGTTTTTT.

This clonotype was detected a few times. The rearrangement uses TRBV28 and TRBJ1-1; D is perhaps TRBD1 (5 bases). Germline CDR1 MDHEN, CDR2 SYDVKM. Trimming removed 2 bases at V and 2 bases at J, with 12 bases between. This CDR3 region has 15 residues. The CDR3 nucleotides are TGTGCCAGCAGTTTAACTGCCGGGACTAACACTGAAGCTTTCTTT. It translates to CASSLTAGTNTEAFF.

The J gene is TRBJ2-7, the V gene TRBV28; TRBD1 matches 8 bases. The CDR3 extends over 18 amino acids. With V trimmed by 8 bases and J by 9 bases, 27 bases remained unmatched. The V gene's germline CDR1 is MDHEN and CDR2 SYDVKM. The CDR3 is CASDDGLALDRVISGQYF. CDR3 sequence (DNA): TGTGCCAGCGACGATGGGCTAGCCCTGGACAGGGTAATTTCGGGGCAGTACTTC.

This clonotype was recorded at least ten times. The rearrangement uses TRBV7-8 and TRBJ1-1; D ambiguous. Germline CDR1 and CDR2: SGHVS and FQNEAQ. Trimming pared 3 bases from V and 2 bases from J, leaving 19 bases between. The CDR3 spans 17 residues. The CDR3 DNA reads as TGTGCCAGCAGCTTCCTCCTACGGGATACGGGCAACACTGAAGCTTTCTTT. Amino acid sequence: CASSFLLRDTGNTEAFF.

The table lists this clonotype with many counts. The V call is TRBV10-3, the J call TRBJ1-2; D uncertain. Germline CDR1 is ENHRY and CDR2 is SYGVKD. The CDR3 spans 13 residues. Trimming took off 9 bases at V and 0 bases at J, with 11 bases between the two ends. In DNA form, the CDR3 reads TGTGCCATAACAACAGCCACTAACTATGGCTACACCTTC. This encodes CAITTATNYGYTF.

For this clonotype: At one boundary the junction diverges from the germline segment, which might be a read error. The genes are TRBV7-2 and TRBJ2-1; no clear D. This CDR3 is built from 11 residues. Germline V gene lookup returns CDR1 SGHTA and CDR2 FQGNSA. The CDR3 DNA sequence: TGTGCCAGCAGCTGGGGTAATGAGCGGTTCTTC. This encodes CASSWGNERFF.

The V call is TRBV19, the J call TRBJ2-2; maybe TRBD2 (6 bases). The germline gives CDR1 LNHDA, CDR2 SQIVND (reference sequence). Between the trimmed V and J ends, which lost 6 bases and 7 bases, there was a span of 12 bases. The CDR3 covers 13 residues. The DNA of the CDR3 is TGTGCCAGTAGCGCGCGGGGCAGCGGGGAGCTGTTTTTT. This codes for CASSARGSGELFF.

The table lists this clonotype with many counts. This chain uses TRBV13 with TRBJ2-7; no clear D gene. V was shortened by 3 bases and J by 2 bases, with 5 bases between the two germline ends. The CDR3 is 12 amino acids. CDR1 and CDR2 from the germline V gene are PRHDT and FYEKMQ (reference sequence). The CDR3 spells CASSFSTYEQYF. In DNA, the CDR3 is TGTGCCAGCAGCTTTTCAACCTACGAGCAGTACTTC.

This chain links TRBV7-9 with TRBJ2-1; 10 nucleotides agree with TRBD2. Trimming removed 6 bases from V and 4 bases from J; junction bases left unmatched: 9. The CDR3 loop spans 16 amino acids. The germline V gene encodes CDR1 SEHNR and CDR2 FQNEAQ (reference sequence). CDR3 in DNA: TGTGCCAGCAGTCCCATCCTAGCGGGGGATTACAATGAGCAGTTCTTC. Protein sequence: CASSPILAGDYNEQFF.

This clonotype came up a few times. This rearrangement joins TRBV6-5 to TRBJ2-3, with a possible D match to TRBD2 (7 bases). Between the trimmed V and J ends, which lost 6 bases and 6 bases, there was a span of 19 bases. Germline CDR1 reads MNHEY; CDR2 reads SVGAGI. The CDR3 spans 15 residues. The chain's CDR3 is CASSLVEGRGDTQYF. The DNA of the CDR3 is TGTGCCAGCAGCTTAGTCGAGGGGAGGGGGGATACGCAGTATTTT.

The CDR3 nucleotides are TGTGCCAGCAGTTTTGGGACCCTATTCACAGATACGCAGTATTTT. Amino acids: CASSFGTLFTDTQYF. The chain recombines TRBV28 with TRBJ2-3; D possibly matches TRBD1 or TRBD2 (5 bases each). CDR3 length: 15 residues. From germline, CDR1 is MDHEN and CDR2 SYDVKM. The V gene lost 3 bases and the J gene lost 2 bases, with 12 bases spanning the gap.

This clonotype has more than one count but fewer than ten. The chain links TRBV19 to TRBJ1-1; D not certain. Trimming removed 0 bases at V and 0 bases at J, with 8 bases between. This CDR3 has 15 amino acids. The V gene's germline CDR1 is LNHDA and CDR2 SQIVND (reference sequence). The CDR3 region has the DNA TGTGCCAGTAGTATAGATCAGAGGATGAACACTGAAGCTTTCTTT. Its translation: CASSIDQRMNTEAFF.

The CDR3 nucleotides read TGCGCCAGCAGCCAACGGAGGACAGGGAACTATGGCTACACCTTC. It yields the protein CASSQRRTGNYGYTF. The chain employs TRBV4-1 and TRBJ1-2, with TRBD1 identical over 8 bases. J gave up 2 bases and V 2 bases, and 4 bases lay outside the gene matches. From germline, CDR1 is MGHRA and CDR2 YSYEKL. This CDR3 has 15 amino acids.

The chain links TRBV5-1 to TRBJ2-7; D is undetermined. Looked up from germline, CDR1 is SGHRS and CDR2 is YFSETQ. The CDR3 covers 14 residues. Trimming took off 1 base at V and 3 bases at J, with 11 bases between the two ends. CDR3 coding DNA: TGCGCCAGCAGCTTGTTCCCGGAATTCTACGAGCAGTACTTC. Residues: CASSLFPEFYEQYF.

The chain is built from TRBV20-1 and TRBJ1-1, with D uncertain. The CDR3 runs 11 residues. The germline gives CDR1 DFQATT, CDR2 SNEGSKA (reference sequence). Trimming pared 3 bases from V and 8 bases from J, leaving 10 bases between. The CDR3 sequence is CSASWGSEAFF. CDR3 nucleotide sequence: TGCAGTGCTAGTTGGGGATCGGAAGCTTTCTTT.

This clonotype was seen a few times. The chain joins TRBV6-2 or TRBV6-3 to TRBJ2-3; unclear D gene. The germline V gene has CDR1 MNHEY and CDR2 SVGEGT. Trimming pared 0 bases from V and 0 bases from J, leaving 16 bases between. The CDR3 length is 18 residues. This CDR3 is CASSYSSFGLTSTDTQYF. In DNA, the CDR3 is TGTGCCAGCAGTTACTCGTCGTTTGGCTTGACTAGCACAGATACGCAGTATTTT.

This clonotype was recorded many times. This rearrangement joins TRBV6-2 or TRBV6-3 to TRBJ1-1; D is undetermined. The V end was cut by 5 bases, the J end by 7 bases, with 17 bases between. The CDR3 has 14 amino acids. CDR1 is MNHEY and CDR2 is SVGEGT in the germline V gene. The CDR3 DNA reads TGTGCCAGCAGTCGGACCGGCCGTCAGCGTGAAGCTTTCTTT. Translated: CASSRTGRQREAFF.

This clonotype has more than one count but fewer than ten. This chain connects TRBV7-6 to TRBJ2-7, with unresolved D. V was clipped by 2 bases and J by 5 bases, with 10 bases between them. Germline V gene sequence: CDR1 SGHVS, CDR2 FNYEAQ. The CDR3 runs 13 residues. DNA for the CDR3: TGTGCCAGCAGCTTATCGGCTACGAACGAGCAGTACTTC. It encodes CASSLSATNEQYF.

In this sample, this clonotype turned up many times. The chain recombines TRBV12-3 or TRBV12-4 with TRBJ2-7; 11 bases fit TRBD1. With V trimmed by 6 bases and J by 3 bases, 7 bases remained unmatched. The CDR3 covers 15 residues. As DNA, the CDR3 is TGTGCCAGCAGAGGAAGGACAGGGGGCGGCTACGAGCAGTACTTC. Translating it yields CASRGRTGGGYEQYF.

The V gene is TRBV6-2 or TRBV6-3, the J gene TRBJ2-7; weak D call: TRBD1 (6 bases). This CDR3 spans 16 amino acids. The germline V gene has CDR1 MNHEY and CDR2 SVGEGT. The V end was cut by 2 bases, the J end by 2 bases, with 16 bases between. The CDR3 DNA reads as TGTGCCAGCAGTTACCCCACCCAGGGGCTGACCTACGAGCAGTACTTC. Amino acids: CASSYPTQGLTYEQYF.

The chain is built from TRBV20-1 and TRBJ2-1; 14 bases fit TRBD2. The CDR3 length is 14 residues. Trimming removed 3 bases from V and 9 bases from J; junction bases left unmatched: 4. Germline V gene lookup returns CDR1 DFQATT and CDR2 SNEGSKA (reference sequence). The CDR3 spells CSARGLAGAGEQFF. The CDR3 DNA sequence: TGCAGTGCTAGGGGACTAGCGGGGGCAGGTGAGCAGTTCTTC.

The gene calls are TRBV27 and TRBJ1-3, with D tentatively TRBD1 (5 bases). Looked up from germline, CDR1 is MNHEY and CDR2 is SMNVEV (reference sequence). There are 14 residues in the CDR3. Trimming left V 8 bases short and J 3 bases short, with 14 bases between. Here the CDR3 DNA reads TGTGCCAGCGGCCCATGGGGGGGTGGAAACACCATATATTTT. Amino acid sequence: CASGPWGGGNTIYF.